These 18 T cell receptor beta chains originate from one sample sequenced in a study of blood T cell repertoires in COVID-19. TCRdb's copy holds only in-frame clones and misses some; the assay was immunoSEQ multiplex PCR. Found here are 95,000 to 120,000 clones, approximately 70% of them singletons; the top ten hold around 1.7%. The sequenced sample consisted of peripheral blood. Receptors originate from a woman aged 40 to 50 with acute or convalescent COVID-19.

The chain couples TRBV5-6 to TRBJ1-1; D is unclear. Trimming shortened V by 0 bases and J by 0 bases, and 15 bases separated the two germline ends. The CDR3 is 17 amino acids. Germline values: CDR1 SGHDT, CDR2 YYEEEE. The CDR3 coding sequence is TGTGCCAGCAGCTTGGCCTTCGGGGATACAATGAACACTGAAGCTTTCTTT. Its protein product is CASSLAFGDTMNTEAFF.

On this clone itself: This may be a read error, as it is one base from a much larger clone. This rearrangement joins TRBV9 to TRBJ1-3; D might be TRBD1 (5 bases). Germline CDR1 is SGDLS and CDR2 is YYNGEE. This CDR3 has 14 amino acids. The CDR3 loop reads CANSVGRAGNTIYF. The CDR3 DNA is TGTGCCAACAGCGTGGGCAGGGCTGGAAACACCATATATTTT.

This clone turned up a few times. Here the CDR3 DNA reads TGTGCCTGGAGTGGGACAGAAGGTCAGCCCCAGCATTTT. It translates to CAWSGTEGQPQHF. This chain joins TRBV30 and TRBJ1-5; the D gene is possibly TRBD1 (6 bases). This CDR3 spans 13 amino acids. Germline-derived CDR1 and CDR2 are GTSNPN and SVGIG (reference sequence). Trimming shortened V by 1 base and J by 6 bases, and 10 bases separated the two germline ends.

The chain combines TRBV2 with TRBJ2-5; tentative D call: TRBD1 (5 bases). CDR1 and CDR2 from the germline V gene are SNHLY and FYNNEI. The CDR3 runs 14 residues. V lost 4 bases to trimming and J lost 7 bases, with 16 bases between them. CDR3 nucleotides: TGTGCCAGCAGTGTGGCCCAGAATAGGGGGACCCAGTACTTC. Protein product: CASSVAQNRGTQYF. Full variable domain (rest looked up from reference TRBV2 and TRBJ2-5): EPEVTQTPSHQVTQMGQEVILRCVPISNHLYFYWYRQILGQKVEFLVSFYNNEISEKSEIFDDQFSVERPDGSNFTLKIRSTKLEDSAMYFCASSVAQNRGTQYFGPGTRLLVL.

This rearrangement joins TRBV5-6 to TRBJ2-2; TRBD1 matches 11 bases. V lost 0 bases to trimming and J lost 5 bases; unmatched junction nucleotides: 3. CDR3 length equals 16 residues. Germline V gene lookup returns CDR1 SGHDT and CDR2 YYEEEE. This CDR3 reads CASSLAGTGGTGELFF. CDR3 sequence (DNA): TGTGCCAGCAGCTTGGCCGGGACAGGGGGAACCGGGGAGCTGTTTTTT.

CDR3 DNA sequence: TGTGCCAGCAGCCCGACAGGGCGCACCGGGGAGCTGTTTTTT. It translates to CASSPTGRTGELFF. The rearrangement joins TRBV5-6 to TRBJ2-2; 7 bases line up with TRBD1. The germline CDR1 and CDR2 sequences are SGHDT and YYEEEE. V trimming: 4 bases; J trimming: 4 bases; junction bases outside the gene matches: 4. This CDR3 region has 14 residues.

This clone appeared a few times. The chain is built from TRBV18 and TRBJ1-3, with D possibly TRBD1 on 5 matching bases. The CDR3 runs to 15 residues. The germline V and J ends were trimmed by 3 bases and 0 bases, with 9 bases remaining between them. Germline values: CDR1 KGHSH, CDR2 LQKENI. CDR3 sequence (DNA): TGTGCCAGCTCACCTTTAACAGGCTCTGGAAACACCATATATTTT. Translation gives CASSPLTGSGNTIYF.

As regards this clone: The sample holds other DNA sequences that translate to the same CDR3. The chain links TRBV12-3 or TRBV12-4 to TRBJ1-1; D might be TRBD1 (5 bases). The CDR3 totals 13 residues. The ends were cut back, 3 bases at V and 1 base at J, with 6 bases in the middle. The CDR3 DNA reads TGTGCCAGCAGTTTCGGGGGGAACACTGAAGCTTTCTTT. It translates to CASSFGGNTEAFF.

This chain joins TRBV10-3 and TRBJ2-3, with D perhaps TRBD2 (6 bases). CDR3 length: 14 residues. The germline V gene has CDR1 ENHRY and CDR2 SYGVKD. Trimming removed 5 bases from V and 2 bases from J, with 11 bases in between. This CDR3 reads CAISMGLATDTQYF. DNA of the CDR3: TGTGCCATCAGTATGGGACTTGCCACAGATACGCAGTATTTT.

The rearrangement joins TRBV5-1 to TRBJ2-5; D is perhaps TRBD1 (6 bases). The CDR3 loop spans 12 amino acids. Germline values: CDR1 SGHRS, CDR2 YFSETQ. V lost 4 bases to trimming and J lost 5 bases, with 9 bases between them. CDR3 nucleotide sequence: TGCGCCAGCAGCGGAACAGGGGAGACCCAGTACTTC. This sequence encodes CASSGTGETQYF.

The chain carries TRBV11-2 and TRBJ1-2; 9 positions agree with TRBD1. Germline-derived CDR1 and CDR2 are SGHAT and FQNNGV. The junction had 7 bases not matched to a gene; V was cut back by 5 bases and J by 3 bases. The CDR3 covers 15 residues. The CDR3 DNA sequence: TGTGCCAGCAGCCCACAGGGACAGGGATACTATGGCTACACCTTC. Protein product: CASSPQGQGYYGYTF.

V is TRBV5-1 and J is TRBJ1-1, with D unresolved. CDR3 size: 14 residues. V lost 0 bases to trimming and J lost 5 bases, with 11 bases between them. Germline V gene data show CDR1 as SGHRS and CDR2 as YFSETQ. CDR3 region: CASSLDGIRTEAFF. CDR3 coding DNA: TGCGCCAGCAGCTTGGACGGGATTCGAACTGAAGCTTTCTTT. Looking up the rest from reference TRBV5-1 and TRBJ1-1 gives the full variable domain: KAGVTQTPRYLIKTRGQQVTLSCSPISGHRSVSWYQQTPGQGLQFLFEYFSETQRNKGNFPGRFSGRQFSNSRSEMNVSTLELGDSALYLCASSLDGIRTEAFFGQGTRLTVV.

J is TRBJ1-1 and V is TRBV6-1, with 8 positions matching TRBD1. CDR1 and CDR2 from the germline V gene are MNHNS and SASEGT. The CDR3 is 17 residues long. The V and J ends lost 3 bases and 1 base, in that order; junction bases with no gene match: 10. CDR3 sequence: CASSDMGTRGRNTEAFF. The CDR3 coding sequence is TGTGCCAGCAGTGATATGGGGACCAGGGGGCGGAACACTGAAGCTTTCTTT.

The CDR3 region is CASSLWGGGSETQYF. CDR3 nucleotide sequence: TGCGCCAGCAGCTTGTGGGGGGGCGGGTCGGAGACCCAGTACTTC. The chain is built from TRBV5-1 and TRBJ2-5; D is possibly TRBD2 (7 bases). Looked up from germline, CDR1 is SGHRS and CDR2 is YFSETQ. The CDR3 covers 15 residues. The V end was cut by 1 base, the J end by 5 bases, with 15 bases between.

The rearrangement joins TRBV4-3 to TRBJ1-2, with 9 bases that match TRBD1. The CDR3 is 13 residues long. Germline loops: CDR1 LGHNA, CDR2 YSLEER. The V and J ends lost 3 bases and 7 bases, in that order; junction bases with no gene match: 3. The CDR3 reads CASSQGQGIGYTF. As DNA, the CDR3 is TGCGCCAGCAGCCAGGGACAGGGTATTGGCTACACCTTC.

The CDR3 bases are TGCAGCGGAGGGGGTACTAGCGGGGGTAATGAGCAGTTCTTC. This translates into CSGGGTSGGNEQFF. The rearrangement joins TRBV29-1 to TRBJ2-1; 11 bases agree with TRBD2. Trimming removed 7 bases from V and 7 bases from J; junction bases left unmatched: 9. The germline gives CDR1 SQVTM, CDR2 ANQGSEA. The CDR3 has 14 amino acids.

This clone showed up just a few times. V and J are TRBV5-1 and TRBJ2-3; tentative D call: TRBD1 (6 bases). Germline V CDR1 and CDR2: SGHRS, YFSETQ. V lost 3 bases and J lost 5, with 13 bases in between. CDR3 length equals 14 residues. DNA for the CDR3: TGCGCCAGCAGCTCGGCGGTACAGGGAGATACGCAGTATTTT. It codes for CASSSAVQGDTQYF.

The V and J genes are TRBV23-1 and TRBJ1-3; maybe TRBD1 (6 bases). TRBV23-1 is identified as an open reading frame with a role that is uncertain. The CDR3 consists of 16 residues. V lost 2 bases to trimming and J lost 1 base, with 12 bases between them. The CDR3 DNA sequence: TGCGCCAGCAGTCAAAGCAGGGGTTTGTCTGGAAACACCATATATTTT. It specifies CASSQSRGLSGNTIYF.